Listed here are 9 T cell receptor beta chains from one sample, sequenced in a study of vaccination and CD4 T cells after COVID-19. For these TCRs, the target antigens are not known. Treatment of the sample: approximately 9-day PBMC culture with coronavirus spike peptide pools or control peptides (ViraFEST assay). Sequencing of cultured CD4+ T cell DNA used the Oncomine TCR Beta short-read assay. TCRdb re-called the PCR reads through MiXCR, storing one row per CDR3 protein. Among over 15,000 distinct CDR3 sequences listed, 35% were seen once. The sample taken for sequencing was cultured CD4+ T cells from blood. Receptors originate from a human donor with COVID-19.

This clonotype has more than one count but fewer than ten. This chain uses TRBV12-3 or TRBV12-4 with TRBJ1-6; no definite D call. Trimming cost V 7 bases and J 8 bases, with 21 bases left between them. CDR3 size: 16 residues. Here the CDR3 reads CASTPQPGPRDSPLHF. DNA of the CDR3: TGTGCCAGCACCCCGCAACCCGGGCCACGGGATTCACCCCTCCACTTT.

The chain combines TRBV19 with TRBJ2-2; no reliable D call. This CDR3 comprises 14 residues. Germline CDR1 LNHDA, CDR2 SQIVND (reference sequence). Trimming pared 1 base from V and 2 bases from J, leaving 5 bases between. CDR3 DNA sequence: TGTGCCAGTAGTATAGTAGCTAACACCGGGGAGCTGTTTTTT. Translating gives CASSIVANTGELFF.

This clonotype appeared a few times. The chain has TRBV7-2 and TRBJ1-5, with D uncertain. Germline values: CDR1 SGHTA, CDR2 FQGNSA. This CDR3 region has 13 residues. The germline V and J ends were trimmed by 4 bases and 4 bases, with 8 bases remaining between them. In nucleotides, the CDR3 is TGTGCCAGCAGCTCGACAAGAAATCAGCCCCAGCATTTT. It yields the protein CASSSTRNQPQHF.

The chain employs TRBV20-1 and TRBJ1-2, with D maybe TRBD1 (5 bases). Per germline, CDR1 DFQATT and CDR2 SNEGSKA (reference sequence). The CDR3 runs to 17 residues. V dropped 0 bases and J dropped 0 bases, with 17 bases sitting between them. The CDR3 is CSARDSGRDLTNYGYTF. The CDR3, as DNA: TGCAGTGCTAGAGATTCCGGCAGGGACCTTACTAACTATGGCTACACCTTC.

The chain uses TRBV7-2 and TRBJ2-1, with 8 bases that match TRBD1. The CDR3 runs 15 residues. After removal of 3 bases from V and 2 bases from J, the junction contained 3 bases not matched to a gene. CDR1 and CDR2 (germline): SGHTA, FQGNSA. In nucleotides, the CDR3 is TGTGCCAGCAGCTTTGACAGGGGACCCTACAATGAGCAGTTCTTC. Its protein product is CASSFDRGPYNEQFF.

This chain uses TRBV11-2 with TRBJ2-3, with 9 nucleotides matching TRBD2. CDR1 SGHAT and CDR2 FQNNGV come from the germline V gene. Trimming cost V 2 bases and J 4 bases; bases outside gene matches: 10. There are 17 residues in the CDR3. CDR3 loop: CASSLTGNSGGPDTQYF. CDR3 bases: TGTGCCAGCAGCTTAACCGGGAATAGCGGGGGACCAGATACGCAGTATTTT.

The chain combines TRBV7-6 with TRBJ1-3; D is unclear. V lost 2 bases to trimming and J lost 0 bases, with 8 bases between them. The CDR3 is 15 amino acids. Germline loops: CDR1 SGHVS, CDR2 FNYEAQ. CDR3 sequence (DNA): TGTGCCAGCAGCTTAAGGGAGAGCTCTGGAAACACCATATATTTT. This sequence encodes CASSLRESSGNTIYF.

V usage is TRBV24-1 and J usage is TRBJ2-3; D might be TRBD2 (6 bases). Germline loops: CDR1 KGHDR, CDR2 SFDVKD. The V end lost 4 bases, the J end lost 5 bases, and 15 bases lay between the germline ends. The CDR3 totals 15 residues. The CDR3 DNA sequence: TGTGCCACCAGTGACACCCGGATGGGAGGAGATACGCAGTATTTT. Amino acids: CATSDTRMGGDTQYF.

The CDR3 sequence: CASSPTGGKETQYF. DNA of the CDR3: TGCGCCAGCAGCCCGACAGGGGGGAAAGAGACCCAGTACTTC. The chain couples TRBV5-1 to TRBJ2-5; TRBD1 matches at 9 bases. V lost 4 bases, J lost 3 bases, and 4 bases stayed unmatched. The CDR3 runs to 14 residues. Per germline, CDR1 SGHRS and CDR2 YFSETQ.